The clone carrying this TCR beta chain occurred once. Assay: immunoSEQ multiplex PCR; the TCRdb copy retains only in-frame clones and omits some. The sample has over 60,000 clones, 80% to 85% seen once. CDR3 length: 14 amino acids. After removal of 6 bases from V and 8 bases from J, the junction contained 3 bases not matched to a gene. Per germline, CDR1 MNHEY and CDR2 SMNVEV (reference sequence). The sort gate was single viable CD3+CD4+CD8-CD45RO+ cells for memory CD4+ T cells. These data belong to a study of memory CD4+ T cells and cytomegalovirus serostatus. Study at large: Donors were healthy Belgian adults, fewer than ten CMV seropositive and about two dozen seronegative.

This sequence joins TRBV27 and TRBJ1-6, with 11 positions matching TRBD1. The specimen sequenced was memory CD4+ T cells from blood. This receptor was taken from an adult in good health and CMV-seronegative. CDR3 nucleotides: TGTGCCAGCAGGCGGGGACAGGGGGATTCACCCCTCCACTTT. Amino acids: CASRRGQGDSPLHF.